Listed here are 10 T cell receptor beta chains from one sample, sequenced in a study of cytomegalovirus exposure and HLA in healthy donors. Vbeta (60) and Jbeta (13) primers were used in the PCR. Assay used: immunoSEQ multiplex PCR; TCRdb lists only in-frame clones, some missing. The sample table sets out 55,000 to 85,000 clones. The sequenced sample consisted of PBMCs. These receptors were collected from a female donor in good health and CMV-seropositive.

This sequence joins TRBV5-1 and TRBJ1-2; weak D call: TRBD1 (5 bases). Between the trimmed V and J ends, which lost 4 bases and 6 bases, there was a span of 19 bases. Germline CDR1 reads SGHRS; CDR2 reads YFSETQ. CDR3 length equals 15 residues. The CDR3 protein is CASSDRDSGEDGYTF. In nucleotides, the CDR3 is TGCGCCAGCAGCGACCGGGACTCCGGTGAGGATGGCTACACCTTC. Complete variable domain (other parts from reference TRBV5-1 and TRBJ1-2): KAGVTQTPRYLIKTRGQQVTLSCSPISGHRSVSWYQQTPGQGLQFLFEYFSETQRNKGNFPGRFSGRQFSNSRSEMNVSTLELGDSALYLCASSDRDSGEDGYTFGSGTRLTVV.

V gene TRBV29-1 combines with J gene TRBJ1-1; tentatively, D is TRBD1 (6 bases). The V and J ends lost 7 bases and 1 base respectively, with 13 bases between them. The CDR3 is 13 residues long. Germline V gene sequence: CDR1 SQVTM, CDR2 ANQGSEA. CDR3 in amino acids: CSASWTENTEAFF. The CDR3 DNA reads TGCAGCGCCAGCTGGACAGAGAACACTGAAGCTTTCTTT.

The rearrangement uses TRBV4-2 and TRBJ2-1, with 15 nucleotides matching TRBD2. The CDR3 has 16 amino acids. CDR1 is LGHNA and CDR2 is YNFKEQ in the germline V gene. Trimming cost V 6 bases and J 8 bases; bases outside gene matches: 8. The CDR3 protein is CASRGLAGGLGDEQFF. The CDR3 DNA reads TGTGCCAGCAGAGGACTAGCGGGAGGGCTAGGAGATGAGCAGTTCTTC.

The J gene is TRBJ2-3, the V gene TRBV9; TRBD2 is a possible D gene (6 bases). CDR1 and CDR2 (germline): SGDLS, YYNGEE. The CDR3 is made up of 15 amino acids. Trimming shortened V by 3 bases and J by 2 bases, and 13 bases separated the two germline ends. The CDR3 loop is CASSAGLLHTDTQYF. In DNA, the CDR3 is TGTGCCAGCAGCGCGGGACTTTTACACACAGATACGCAGTATTTT.

The CDR3 sequence is CASSPGVWEQYF. For the CDR3, the DNA is TGTGCCAGCAGTCCCGGGGTATGGGAGCAGTACTTC. The chain has TRBV25-1 and TRBJ2-7; D might be TRBD2 (5 bases). Germline loops: CDR1 MGHDK, CDR2 SYGVNS. The CDR3 sequence is 12 residues long. Trimming removed 5 bases from V and 7 bases from J, with 12 bases in between.

Remarks on this clone: Germline is not matched at one junction end, which may reflect a read error. The sample has other DNA sequences that encode this CDR3 too. This chain connects TRBV6-1 to TRBJ2-4; a possible D gene is TRBD1 (6 bases). CDR3 size: 10 residues. Germline loops: CDR1 MNHNS, CDR2 SASEGT. The DNA of the CDR3 is TGTGCAAGCAGTCGAGGGGGTCTGTACTTC. Translating it yields CASSRGGLYF.

As regards this clone: Other DNA sequences in the sample encode the same CDR3. The CDR3, as DNA: TGTGCCAGCAGAAGGACTATAAACTCCTACAATGAGCAGTTCTTC. Protein product: CASRRTINSYNEQFF. The chain carries TRBV28 and TRBJ2-1; tentative D call: TRBD2 (6 bases). The CDR3 extends over 15 amino acids. The ends were cut back, 6 bases at V and 0 bases at J, with 12 bases in the middle. Per germline, CDR1 MDHEN and CDR2 SYDVKM.

This chain uses TRBV7-9 with TRBJ1-1; D call uncertain. With 3 bases removed from V and 0 bases from J, the gap between germline ends came to 11 bases. CDR3 length equals 15 residues. The germline CDR1 and CDR2 sequences are SEHNR and FQNEAQ (reference sequence). CDR3 amino acids: CASSFVTSMNTEAFF. DNA for the CDR3: TGTGCCAGCAGCTTTGTTACATCAATGAACACTGAAGCTTTCTTT.

This chain joins TRBV5-1 and TRBJ2-3, with a tentative D call TRBD1 (6 bases). Germline V lookup: CDR1 SGHRS, CDR2 YFSETQ. The CDR3 loop spans 12 amino acids. V was cut by 2 bases and J by 5 bases, with 6 bases left in between. CDR3 sequence reads: CASSLQGDTQYF. As DNA, the CDR3 is TGCGCCAGCAGCTTACAGGGAGATACGCAGTATTTT.

This sequence joins TRBV5-1 and TRBJ1-2, with D maybe TRBD1 (6 bases). This CDR3 region has 16 residues. The V end was cut by 1 base, the J end by 7 bases, with 20 bases between. The germline CDR1 and CDR2 sequences are SGHRS and YFSETQ. CDR3 DNA: TGCGCCAGCAGCTTGAGTGGGACAAACGTAGGAAGTGGCTACACCTTC. Its protein product is CASSLSGTNVGSGYTF.